Sequencing of this T cell receptor beta chain was carried out in a study of blood T cell repertoires in COVID-19. V dropped 8 bases and J dropped 7; count of bases not matched to a gene: 14. Looked up from germline, CDR1 is SEHNR and CDR2 is FQNEAQ (reference sequence). This CDR3 contains 15 residues. Sequenced by immunoSEQ multiplex PCR; TCRdb stores in-frame clones only, minus some. The sample has about 190,000 clones, around 76% seen once. Input material: PBMCs or T cells enriched from blood (not recorded which). This TCR derives from a woman between 45 and 65 years old with acute COVID-19. The rearrangement uses TRBV7-9 and TRBJ2-1; 7 bases fit TRBD1. This chain's CDR3 is CASRQTGVFRNEQFF. CDR3 in DNA: TGTGCCAGCCGACAAACAGGGGTTTTCAGGAATGAGCAGTTCTTC. Combining the CDR3 with reference TRBV7-9 and TRBJ2-1 gives the whole variable domain DTGVSQNPRHKITKRGQNVTFRCDPISEHNRLYWYRQTLGQGPEFLTYFQNEAQLEKSRLLSDRFSAERPKGSFSTLEIQRTEQGDSAMYLCASRQTGVFRNEQFFGPGTRLTVL.